The table lists the clone carrying this T cell receptor (beta chain) with a count of one. The antigen is undetermined. In the PCR, 60 Vbeta and 13 Jbeta primers were used. Sequencing was performed with immunoSEQ multiplex PCR; in TCRdb, only in-frame clones are kept and a portion is missing. Found here are over 100,000 clones, approximately 81% of them singletons; the top ten hold roughly 2%. This entry is derived from a study of cytomegalovirus exposure and HLA in healthy donors. About the study: The Caucasian-associated ancestry cluster contained about four fifths of the approximately 400 genotyped donors. Notes on the study in general: The majority of CMV-associated TCR beta chains were reported as apparently HLA-restricted in a later analysis.

Sequenced material: PBMCs. This receptor was taken from a woman aged 25 to 39 in good health and CMV-seronegative.

The CDR3 reads CATSSLTLQVSYEQYF. The CDR3 coding sequence is TGTGCCACCAGCAGCCTCACCTTACAGGTCTCCTACGAGCAGTACTTC. The gene calls are TRBV15 and TRBJ2-5; D possibly corresponds to TRBD1 (5 bases). The better agreement between TRBJ2-7 and the DNA end casts doubt on the J call. Germline CDR1 LNHNV, CDR2 YYDKDF (reference sequence). This CDR3 spans 16 amino acids.